This entry concerns a single T cell receptor (beta chain). Its specificity is unknown. The data originate from a study of OX40 agonist ivuxolimab in advanced cancers. Whole-study context: The patients got ivuxolimab, which is an agonistic anti-OX40 (CD134) antibody. Every 2 weeks, ivuxolimab was infused into the patients intravenously at between 0.01 and 10 mg/kg.

The table came from immunoSEQ multiplex PCR; TCRdb's copy has only in-frame clones and leaves some out. The profile covers around 97,000 clones, with 85% to 90% appearing a single time and over 4.5% taken by the ten largest. Points from the study as a whole: CD8+ T cells averaged more expanded clones than CD4+.

Per germline, CDR1 SGHTA and CDR2 FQGNSA. The V segment lost 1 base and the J segment 5 bases; nucleotides outside the gene matches: 7. CDR3 size: 15 residues. Sequenced here: CD4+ or CD8+ T cells sorted from blood, sampled in a trial of the OX40 agonist ivuxolimab. This receptor was obtained from an adult with an advanced solid tumor such as melanoma, head and neck, liver or kidney cancer. The rearrangement uses TRBV7-2 and TRBJ1-1, with 7 bases aligning to TRBD1. The CDR3 sequence is CASSLVKGAGTEAFF. The CDR3 DNA sequence: TGTGCCAGCAGCTTAGTGAAGGGGGCTGGAACTGAAGCTTTCTTT. Together with reference TRBV7-2 and TRBJ1-1, the CDR3 gives the full variable domain: GAGVSQSPSNKVTEKGKDVELRCDPISGHTALYWYRQSLGQGLEFLIYFQGNSAPDKSGLPSDRFSAERTGGSVSTLTIQRTQQEDSAVYLCASSLVKGAGTEAFFGQGTRLTVV.